This entry features one T cell receptor beta chain sequence. Trimming left V 0 bases short and J 6 bases short, with 20 bases between. The CDR3 has 16 amino acids. The germline V gene encodes CDR1 SQVTM and CDR2 ANQGSEA. The data were obtained in a study of T cells in Graves' hyperthyroidism and ophthalmopathy. Amplified regions were TCR beta CDR3 sequences from RNA transcripts. When the TCR CDR3 underwent first-round RT-PCR, the HTBI primer set was used. Using its own MiXCR run on the multiplex PCR reads, TCRdb lists one record per CDR3 protein. The table records 340,000 or so distinct CDR3 sequences, roughly 20% of them present only once.

The chain carries TRBV29-1 and TRBJ1-2; D remains unclear. Sequencing used blood. The receptor's source is a woman between 45 and 60 years old with Graves' hyperthyroidism. In nucleotides, the CDR3 is TGCAGCGTTGAAGATCGCCGCAGTGCGCTGGTCGATGGCTACACCTTC. It specifies CSVEDRRSALVDGYTF.